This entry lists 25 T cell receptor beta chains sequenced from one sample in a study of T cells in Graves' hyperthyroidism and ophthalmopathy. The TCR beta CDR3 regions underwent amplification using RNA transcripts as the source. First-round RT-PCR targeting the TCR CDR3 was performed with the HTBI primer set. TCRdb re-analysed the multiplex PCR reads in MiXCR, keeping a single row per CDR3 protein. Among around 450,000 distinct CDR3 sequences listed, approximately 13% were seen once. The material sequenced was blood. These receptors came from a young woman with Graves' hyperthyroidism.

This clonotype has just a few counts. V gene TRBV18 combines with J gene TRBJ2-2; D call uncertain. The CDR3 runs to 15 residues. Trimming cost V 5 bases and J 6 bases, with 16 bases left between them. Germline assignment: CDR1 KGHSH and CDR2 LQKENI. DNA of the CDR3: TGTGCCAGCTCAGAGGACCCGACATGGCCCGGGGAGCTGTTTTTT. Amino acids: CASSEDPTWPGELFF.

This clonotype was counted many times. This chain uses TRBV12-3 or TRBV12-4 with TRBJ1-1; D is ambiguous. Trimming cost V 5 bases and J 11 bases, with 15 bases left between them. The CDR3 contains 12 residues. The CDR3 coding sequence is TGTGCCAGCAGTGACCTACCATACGTGGCTTTCTTT. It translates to CASSDLPYVAFF.

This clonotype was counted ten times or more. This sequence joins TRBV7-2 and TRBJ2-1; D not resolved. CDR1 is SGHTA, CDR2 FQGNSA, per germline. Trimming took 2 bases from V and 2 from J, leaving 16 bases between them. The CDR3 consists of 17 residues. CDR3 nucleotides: TGTGCCAGCAGCTTATTCGGAGCCACGACGACCTACAATGAGCAGTTCTTC. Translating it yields CASSLFGATTTYNEQFF.

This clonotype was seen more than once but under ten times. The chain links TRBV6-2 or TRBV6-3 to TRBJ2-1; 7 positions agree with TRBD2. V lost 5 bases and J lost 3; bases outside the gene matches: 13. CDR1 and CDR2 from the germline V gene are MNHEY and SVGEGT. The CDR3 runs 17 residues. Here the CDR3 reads CASSPEPLASFYNEQFF. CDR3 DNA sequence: TGTGCCAGCAGTCCCGAACCACTAGCGTCCTTCTACAATGAGCAGTTCTTC.

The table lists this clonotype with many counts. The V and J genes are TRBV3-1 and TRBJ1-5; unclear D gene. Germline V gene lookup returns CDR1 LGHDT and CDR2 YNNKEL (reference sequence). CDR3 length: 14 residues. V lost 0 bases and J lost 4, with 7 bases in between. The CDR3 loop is CASSQEGSNQPQHF. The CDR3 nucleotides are TGTGCCAGCAGCCAAGAGGGCAGTAATCAGCCCCAGCATTTT.

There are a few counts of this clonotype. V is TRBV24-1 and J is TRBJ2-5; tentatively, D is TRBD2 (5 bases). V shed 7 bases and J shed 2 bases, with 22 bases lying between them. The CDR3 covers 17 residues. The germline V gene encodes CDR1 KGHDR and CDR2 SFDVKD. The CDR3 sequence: CATRPSPKRSIQETQYF. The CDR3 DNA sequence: TGTGCCACCAGACCGAGCCCCAAGCGGTCGATACAAGAGACCCAGTACTTC.

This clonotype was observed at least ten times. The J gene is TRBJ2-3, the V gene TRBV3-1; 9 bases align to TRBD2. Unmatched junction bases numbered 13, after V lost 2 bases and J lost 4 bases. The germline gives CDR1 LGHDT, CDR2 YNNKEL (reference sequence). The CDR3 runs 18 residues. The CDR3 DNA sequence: TGTGCCAGCAGCCAACCGAGCCCGGGCGGGAGGGCCCCAGATACGCAGTATTTT. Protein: CASSQPSPGGRAPDTQYF.

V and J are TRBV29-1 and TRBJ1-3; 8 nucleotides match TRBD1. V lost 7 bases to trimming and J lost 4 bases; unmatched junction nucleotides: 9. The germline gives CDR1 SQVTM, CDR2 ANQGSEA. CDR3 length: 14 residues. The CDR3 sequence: CSAGGQGSGNTIYF. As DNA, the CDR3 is TGCAGCGCCGGAGGACAGGGAAGCGGAAACACCATATATTTT.

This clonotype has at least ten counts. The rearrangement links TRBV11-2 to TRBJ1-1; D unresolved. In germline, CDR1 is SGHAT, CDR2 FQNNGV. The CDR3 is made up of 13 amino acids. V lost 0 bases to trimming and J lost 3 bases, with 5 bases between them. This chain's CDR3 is CASSLEFDTEAFF. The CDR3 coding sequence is TGTGCCAGCAGCTTAGAATTCGACACTGAAGCTTTCTTT.

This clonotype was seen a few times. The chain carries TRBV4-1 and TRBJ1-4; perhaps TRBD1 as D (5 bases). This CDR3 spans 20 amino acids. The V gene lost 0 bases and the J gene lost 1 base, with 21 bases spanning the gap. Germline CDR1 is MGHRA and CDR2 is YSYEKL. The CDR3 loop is CASSQESRALFSGTNEKLFF. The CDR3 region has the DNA TGCGCCAGCAGCCAAGAGTCCAGGGCTTTGTTTAGCGGAACTAATGAAAAACTGTTTTTT.

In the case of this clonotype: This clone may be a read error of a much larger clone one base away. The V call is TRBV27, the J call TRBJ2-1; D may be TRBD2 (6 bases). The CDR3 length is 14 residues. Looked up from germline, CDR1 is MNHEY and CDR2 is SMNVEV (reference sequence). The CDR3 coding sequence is TGTGCCAGCAGCCTTCGACTAGAAGGCAATAAGCAGTTCTTC. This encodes CASSLRLEGNKQFF.

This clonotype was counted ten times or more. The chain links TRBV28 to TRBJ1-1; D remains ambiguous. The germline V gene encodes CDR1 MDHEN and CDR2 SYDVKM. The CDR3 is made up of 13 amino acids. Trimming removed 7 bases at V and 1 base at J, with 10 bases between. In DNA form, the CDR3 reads TGTGCCAGCACGAGGGAGACGAACACTGAAGCTTTCTTT. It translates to CASTRETNTEAFF.

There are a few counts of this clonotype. The CDR3 DNA sequence: TGCGCCAGCAGCTTGCTGGGGTTAGTGGAGACCCAGTACTTC. Translating gives CASSLLGLVETQYF. The chain links TRBV5-1 to TRBJ2-5; D call uncertain. From germline, CDR1 is SGHRS and CDR2 YFSETQ. V was trimmed by 1 base and J by 5 bases, leaving 12 bases between them. The CDR3 runs to 14 residues.

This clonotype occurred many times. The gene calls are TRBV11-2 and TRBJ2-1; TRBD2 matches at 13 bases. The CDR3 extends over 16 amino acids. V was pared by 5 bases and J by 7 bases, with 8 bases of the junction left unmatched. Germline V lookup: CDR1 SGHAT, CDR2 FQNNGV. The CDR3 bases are TGTGCCAGCAGCCCCGGGACTAGCGGGATCAGGAATGAGCAGTTCTTC. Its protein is CASSPGTSGIRNEQFF. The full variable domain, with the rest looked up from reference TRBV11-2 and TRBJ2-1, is EAGVAQSPRYKIIEKRQSVAFWCNPISGHATLYWYQQILGQGPKLLIQFQNNGVVDDSQLPKDRFSAERLKGVDSTLKIQPAKLEDSAVYLCASSPGTSGIRNEQFFGPGTRLTVL.

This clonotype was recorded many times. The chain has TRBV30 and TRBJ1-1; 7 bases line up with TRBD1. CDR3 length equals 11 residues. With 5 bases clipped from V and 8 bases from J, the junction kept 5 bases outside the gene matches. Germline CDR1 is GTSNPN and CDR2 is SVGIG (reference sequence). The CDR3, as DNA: TGTGCCTGGGGGGGGACAGCCGAAGCTTTCTTT. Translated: CAWGGTAEAFF.

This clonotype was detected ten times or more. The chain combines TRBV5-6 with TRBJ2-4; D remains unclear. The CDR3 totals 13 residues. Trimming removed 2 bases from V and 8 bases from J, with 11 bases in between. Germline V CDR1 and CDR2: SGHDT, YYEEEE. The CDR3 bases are TGTGCCAGCAGCTTTGGGCAGACACACATTCAGTACTTC. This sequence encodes CASSFGQTHIQYF. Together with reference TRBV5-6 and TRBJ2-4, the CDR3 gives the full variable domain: DAGVTQSPTHLIKTRGQQVTLRCSPKSGHDTVSWYQQALGQGPQFIFQYYEEEERQRGNFPDRFSGHQFPNYSSELNVNALLLGDSALYLCASSFGQTHIQYFGAGTRLSVL.

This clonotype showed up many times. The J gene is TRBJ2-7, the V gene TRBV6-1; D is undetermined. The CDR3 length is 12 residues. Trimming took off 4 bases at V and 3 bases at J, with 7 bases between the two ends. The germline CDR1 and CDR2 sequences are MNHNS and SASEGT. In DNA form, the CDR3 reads TGTGCCAGCAGTGGATTCCTCTACGAGCAGTACTTC. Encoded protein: CASSGFLYEQYF.

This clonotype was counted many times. Here the CDR3 reads CASSHMQPQHF. As DNA, the CDR3 is TGTGCCAGCAGCCATATGCAGCCCCAGCATTTT. This chain joins TRBV28 and TRBJ1-5; D remains unclear. Germline loops: CDR1 MDHEN, CDR2 SYDVKM. This CDR3 has 11 residues. V was cut by 6 bases and J by 7 bases, with 7 bases left in between.

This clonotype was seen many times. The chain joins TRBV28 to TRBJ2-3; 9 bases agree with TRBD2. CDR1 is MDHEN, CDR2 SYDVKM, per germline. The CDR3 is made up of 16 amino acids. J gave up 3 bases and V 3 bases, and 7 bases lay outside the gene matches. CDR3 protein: CASSFPASGKTDTQYF. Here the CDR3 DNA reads TGTGCCAGCAGTTTCCCCGCTAGCGGGAAGACAGATACGCAGTATTTT.

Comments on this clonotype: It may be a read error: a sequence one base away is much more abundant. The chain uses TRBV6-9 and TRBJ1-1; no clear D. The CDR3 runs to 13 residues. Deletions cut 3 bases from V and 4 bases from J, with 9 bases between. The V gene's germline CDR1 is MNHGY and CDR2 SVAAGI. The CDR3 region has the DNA TGTGCCAGCAGTTACGATATGAGCACTGAAGCTTTCTTT. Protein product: CASSYDMSTEAFF.

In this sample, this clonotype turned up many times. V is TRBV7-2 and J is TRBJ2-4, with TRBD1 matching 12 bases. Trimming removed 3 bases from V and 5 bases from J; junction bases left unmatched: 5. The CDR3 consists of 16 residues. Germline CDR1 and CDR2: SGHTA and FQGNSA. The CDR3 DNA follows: TGTGCCAGCAGCTTCTTCGGGACAGGGGGCCAAAACATTCAGTACTTC. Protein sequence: CASSFFGTGGQNIQYF.

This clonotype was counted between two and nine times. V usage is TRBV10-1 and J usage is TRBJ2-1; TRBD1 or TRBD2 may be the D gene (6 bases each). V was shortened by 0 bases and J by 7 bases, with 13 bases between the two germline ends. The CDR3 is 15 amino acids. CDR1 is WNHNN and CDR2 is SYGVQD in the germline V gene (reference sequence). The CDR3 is CASSESSTGRNEQFF. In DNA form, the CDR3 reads TGCGCCAGCAGTGAGTCATCAACAGGGAGGAATGAGCAGTTCTTC.

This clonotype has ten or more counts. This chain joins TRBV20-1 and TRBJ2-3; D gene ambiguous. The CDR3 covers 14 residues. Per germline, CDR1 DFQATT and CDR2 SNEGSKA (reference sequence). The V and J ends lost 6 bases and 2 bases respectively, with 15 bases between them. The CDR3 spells CSARRAKPTDTQYF. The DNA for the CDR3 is TGCAGTGCCCGACGGGCAAAGCCCACAGATACGCAGTATTTT.

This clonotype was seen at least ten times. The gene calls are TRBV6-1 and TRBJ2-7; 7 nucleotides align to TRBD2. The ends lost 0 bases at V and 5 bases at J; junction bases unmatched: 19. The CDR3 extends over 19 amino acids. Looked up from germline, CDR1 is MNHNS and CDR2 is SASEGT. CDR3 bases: TGTGCCAGCAGTGAAGCAACTCGCGGGTTGGGGGGGTTCGCGAACGAGCAGTACTTC. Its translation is CASSEATRGLGGFANEQYF.

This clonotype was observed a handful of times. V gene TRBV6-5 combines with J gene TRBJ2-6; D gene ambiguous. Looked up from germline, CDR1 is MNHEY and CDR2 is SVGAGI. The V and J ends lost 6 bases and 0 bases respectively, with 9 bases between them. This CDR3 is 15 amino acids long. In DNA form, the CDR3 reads TGTGCCAGCAGATACAGCCTCTCTGGGGCCAACGTCCTGACTTTC. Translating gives CASRYSLSGANVLTF.